This T cell receptor beta chain was observed in a study of cytomegalovirus exposure and HLA in healthy donors. The germline V gene encodes CDR1 KGHSH and CDR2 LQKENI. The CDR3 covers 17 residues. Trimming removed 0 bases at V and 4 bases at J, with 19 bases between. Primers for the PCR totalled 60 Vbeta and 13 Jbeta. The table came from immunoSEQ multiplex PCR; TCRdb's copy has only in-frame clones and leaves some out. This repertoire includes over 100,000 clones. This receptor was identified in a man aged 40-49 years in good health and CMV-seropositive. Source material: PBMCs. The chain uses TRBV18 and TRBJ2-7; a weak D match, TRBD1 (5 bases). The CDR3 here is CASSPPWEFQGQYEQYF. The CDR3 coding sequence is TGTGCCAGCTCACCACCGTGGGAATTTCAGGGTCAGTACGAGCAGTACTTC.